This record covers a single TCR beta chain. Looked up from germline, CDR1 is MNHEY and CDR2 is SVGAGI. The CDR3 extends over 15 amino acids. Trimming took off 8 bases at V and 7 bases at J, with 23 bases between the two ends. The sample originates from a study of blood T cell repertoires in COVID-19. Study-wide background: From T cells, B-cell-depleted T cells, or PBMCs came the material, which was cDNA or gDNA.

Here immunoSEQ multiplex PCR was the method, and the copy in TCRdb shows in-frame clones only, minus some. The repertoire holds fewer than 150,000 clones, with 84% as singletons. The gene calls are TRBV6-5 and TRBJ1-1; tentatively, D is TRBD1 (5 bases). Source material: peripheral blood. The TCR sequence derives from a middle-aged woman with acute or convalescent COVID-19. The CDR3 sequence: CASASGGTGIDEAFF. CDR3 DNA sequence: TGTGCCAGCGCAAGTGGGGGGACGGGGATTGATGAAGCTTTCTTT.